These 21 T cell receptor beta chains were all obtained from the same sample, sequenced in a study of long-term antiretroviral therapy in people with HIV. Samples were assayed with immunoSEQ v3.0 at survey level. Sequencing used immunoSEQ multiplex PCR; TCRdb keeps in-frame clones, though not all of them. The data show 35,000 to 45,000 clones, about 94% seen once. The sample consisted of unsorted PBMCs, taken 4.1 years after starting antiretroviral therapy. The receptors come from a woman between 45 and 60 years old with HIV.

The chain carries TRBV5-1 and TRBJ2-2, with D perhaps matching TRBD2 (6 bases). The CDR3 contains 15 residues. Per the germline V gene, CDR1 is SGHRS and CDR2 is YFSETQ. Trimming pared 0 bases from V and 4 bases from J, leaving 10 bases between. The CDR3 nucleotides are TGCGCCAGCAGCTTGGCGGGGGACCGCACCGGGGAGCTGTTTTTT. Its translation: CASSLAGDRTGELFF.

This chain uses TRBV6-6 with TRBJ1-4; no clear D gene. Trimming shortened V by 6 bases and J by 0 bases, and 8 bases separated the two germline ends. The CDR3 runs to 14 residues. Germline values: CDR1 MNHNY, CDR2 SVGAGI (reference sequence). CDR3 bases: TGTGCCAGCAGGCTTAGTGCAACTAATGAAAAACTGTTTTTT. It yields the protein CASRLSATNEKLFF.

The V and J genes are TRBV27 and TRBJ2-2; unclear D gene. The CDR3 loop spans 17 amino acids. The germline CDR1 and CDR2 sequences are MNHEY and SMNVEV (reference sequence). The V and J ends lost 3 bases and 0 bases respectively, with 14 bases between them. CDR3 sequence: CASSFKVPITNTGELFF. CDR3 coding DNA: TGTGCCAGCAGTTTCAAAGTCCCCATAACGAACACCGGGGAGCTGTTTTTT.

The rearrangement joins TRBV9 to TRBJ1-2; D is perhaps TRBD1 (5 bases). The V end lost 3 bases, the J end lost 8 bases, and 8 bases lay between the germline ends. Germline loops: CDR1 SGDLS, CDR2 YYNGEE. There are 11 residues in the CDR3. CDR3 residues: CASSAPGGYTF. The CDR3 DNA sequence: TGTGCCAGCAGCGCCCCAGGGGGCTACACCTTC.

The DNA for the CDR3 is TGTGCCAGCAGCCCCCGACAGGGCGGAGGAGATACGCAGTATTTT. Encoded protein: CASSPRQGGGDTQYF. This chain connects TRBV7-9 to TRBJ2-3; 7 bases fit TRBD1. The length of the CDR3 is 15 residues. Per germline, CDR1 SEHNR and CDR2 FQNEAQ (reference sequence). After removal of 5 bases from V and 5 bases from J, the junction contained 10 bases not matched to a gene.

This sequence joins TRBV11-3 and TRBJ2-3; no firm D call. V was pared by 1 base and J by 8 bases, with 10 bases between. Germline CDR1 SGHNT, CDR2 YENEEA. The length of the CDR3 is 13 residues. The CDR3 sequence is CASSLVAASTQYF. CDR3 coding DNA: TGTGCCAGCAGCTTAGTGGCCGCTTCTACGCAGTATTTT.

This chain's CDR3 is CASSFTGARVNTEAFF. CDR3 nucleotides: TGTGCCAGCAGCTTCACAGGGGCGCGAGTGAACACTGAAGCTTTCTTT. The rearrangement links TRBV5-5 to TRBJ1-1; 7 bases are a match to TRBD1. Trimming took 2 bases from V and 0 from J; bases not matched to a gene: 7. The CDR3 is made up of 16 amino acids. CDR1 and CDR2 from the germline V gene are SGHKS and YYEKEE (reference sequence).

The chain recombines TRBV30 with TRBJ2-6; 8 nucleotides match TRBD1. Germline CDR1 is GTSNPN and CDR2 is SVGIG (reference sequence). Trimming took 4 bases from V and 2 from J; bases not matched to a gene: 10. The CDR3 is 17 residues long. DNA for the CDR3: TGTGCCTGGACTACCATTCAGGGGGCGCCTGGGGCCAACGTCCTGACTTTC. As protein: CAWTTIQGAPGANVLTF.

This chain connects TRBV28 to TRBJ1-2; no clear D. Germline assignment: CDR1 MDHEN and CDR2 SYDVKM. Trimming took off 3 bases at V and 8 bases at J, with 19 bases between the two ends. This CDR3 has 15 residues. CDR3 amino acids: CASSFVRILIRGYTF. The CDR3 nucleotides read TGTGCCAGCAGTTTCGTACGGATCCTCATCCGAGGCTACACCTTC.

The chain combines TRBV6-1 with TRBJ2-7; 7 positions agree with TRBD1. Germline V gene lookup returns CDR1 MNHNS and CDR2 SASEGT. This CDR3 spans 13 amino acids. The V gene end was trimmed by 7 bases and the J gene end by 3 bases; junction bases not matched to a gene: 6. CDR3 protein: CASNRQGDYEQYF. CDR3 DNA: TGTGCCAGCAATAGACAGGGAGACTACGAGCAGTACTTC.

The rearrangement links TRBV30 to TRBJ1-6; 12 nucleotides align to TRBD1. The CDR3 is 15 residues long. Trimming removed 2 bases from V and 9 bases from J; junction bases left unmatched: 5. Germline V CDR1 and CDR2: GTSNPN, SVGIG (reference sequence). CDR3 sequence reads: CAWSPGTGGSSPLHF. In DNA, the CDR3 is TGTGCCTGGAGTCCCGGGACAGGGGGCAGTTCACCCCTCCACTTT.

The gene calls are TRBV5-4 and TRBJ1-1, with D tentatively TRBD1 (6 bases). The germline gives CDR1 SGHNT, CDR2 YYREEE (reference sequence). CDR3 length equals 15 residues. Trimming shortened V by 0 bases and J by 1 base, and 10 bases separated the two germline ends. CDR3 sequence reads: CASSLAGTRNTEAFF. The CDR3 DNA is TGTGCCAGCAGCTTGGCCGGGACAAGGAACACTGAAGCTTTCTTT.

This clone was counted once. This chain links TRBV4-1 with TRBJ2-3; 7 nucleotides agree with TRBD1. This CDR3 region has 15 residues. The V and J ends lost 3 bases and 3 bases, in that order; junction bases with no gene match: 6. CDR1 is MGHRA, CDR2 YSYEKL, per germline. DNA for the CDR3: TGCGCCAGCAGCCAGTCACAGGGGATAACAGATACGCAGTATTTT. Translation: CASSQSQGITDTQYF.

The chain joins TRBV27 to TRBJ2-7; the D gene is possibly TRBD1 (6 bases). CDR3 length: 15 residues. CDR1 is MNHEY, CDR2 SMNVEV, per germline (reference sequence). The V and J ends lost 4 bases and 2 bases respectively, with 15 bases between them. The chain's CDR3 is CASSYQTGPPYEQYF. The CDR3 DNA follows: TGTGCCAGCAGTTATCAGACAGGTCCCCCCTACGAGCAGTACTTC.

This rearrangement joins TRBV18 to TRBJ2-7, with D hard to call. V was cut by 4 bases and J by 0 bases, with 7 bases left in between. The CDR3 is 13 residues long. Per the germline V gene, CDR1 is KGHSH and CDR2 is LQKENI. The DNA for the CDR3 is TGTGCCAGCTCACGGCAGGACTCCTACGAGCAGTACTTC. This sequence encodes CASSRQDSYEQYF.

A single count supports this clone. V and J are TRBV6-6 and TRBJ2-5; D unresolved. V was shortened by 0 bases and J by 5 bases, with 13 bases between the two germline ends. The germline V gene has CDR1 MNHNY and CDR2 SVGAGI (reference sequence). The CDR3 covers 15 residues. In DNA form, the CDR3 reads TGTGCCAGCAGTTACTCTGGTAGCCCATCGGAGACCCAGTACTTC. Its protein is CASSYSGSPSETQYF.

The chain combines TRBV27 with TRBJ2-1, with 7 bases identical to TRBD1. Trimming removed 3 bases from V and 4 bases from J; junction bases left unmatched: 6. The CDR3 length is 15 residues. Per the germline V gene, CDR1 is MNHEY and CDR2 is SMNVEV (reference sequence). DNA for the CDR3: TGTGCCAGCAGTTTCCGGGACAGTTTTTACAATGAGCAGTTCTTC. Amino acids: CASSFRDSFYNEQFF.

This chain uses TRBV5-6 with TRBJ1-1; no clear D gene. The CDR3 is 15 residues long. CDR1 SGHDT and CDR2 YYEEEE come from the germline V gene. The ends were cut back, 4 bases at V and 1 base at J, with 14 bases in the middle. This CDR3 reads CASSPTPYRNTEAFF. The CDR3 DNA sequence: TGTGCCAGCAGCCCTACCCCCTACAGGAACACTGAAGCTTTCTTT.

The chain recombines TRBV30 with TRBJ1-1; no clear D. Germline CDR1 reads GTSNPN; CDR2 reads SVGIG (reference sequence). V was trimmed by 4 bases and J by 2 bases, leaving 11 bases between them. This CDR3 region has 13 residues. CDR3 residues: CAWTPVRNTEAFF. The CDR3 coding sequence is TGTGCCTGGACCCCTGTCCGAAACACTGAAGCTTTCTTT.

The chain couples TRBV6-5 to TRBJ2-3, with D tentatively TRBD1 or TRBD2 (6 bases each). CDR1 and CDR2 (germline): MNHEY, SVGAGI. The CDR3 is 16 residues long. With 3 bases removed from V and 8 bases from J, the gap between germline ends came to 21 bases. The CDR3 nucleotides read TGTGCCAGCAGTTATGCCCGGGTAGGGGGGAAAGGTACGCAGTATTTT. Translating gives CASSYARVGGKGTQYF.

The chain has TRBV13 and TRBJ2-1, with 8 bases matching TRBD2. Germline trimming cut 2 bases from V and 9 bases from J; bases unmatched to any gene: 18. The CDR3 has 18 residues. CDR1 and CDR2 (germline): PRHDT, FYEKMQ (reference sequence). The CDR3 is CASSLRTSGRGDRIEQFF. The CDR3 DNA is TGTGCCAGCAGCTTACGAACCTCGGGGCGGGGGGATCGTATTGAGCAGTTCTTC.